This T cell receptor (beta chain) was documented in a study of blood T cell repertoires in COVID-19 (dated by TCRdb to 2018 to 2021). Some background on the complete study: The collaborator samples originated in the United States, Italy and Spain and spanned the acute and convalescent phases of COVID-19. The prospective study material was composed of cDNA or gDNA derived from T cells, B-cell-depleted T cells, or PBMCs. Subjects who had been exposed to COVID-19, were actively infected with it, or had recovered from it provided the deeply sampled blood TCRbeta repertoires that made up the dataset. The repertoires were made available in a free public database intended to serve as a resource for research on the immune response to SARS-CoV-2. The samples were drawn from the first 160 participants of the ongoing ImmuneRACE study and from 1,200 or so subjects provided by 6 global collaborators. The sample metadata nearly always contained a de-identified subject ID, COVID-19 status, age in years and sex. Where HLA class I and class II types were available, the types were taken from metadata supplied by the sample provider, not from assay-based typing. Points the paper makes about the study in general: The quantity of clinical and demographic metadata differed by source and by participant and was supplied without curation.

TCRbeta CDR3 regions were amplified from genomic DNA using the immunoSEQ Assay, a bias-controlled multiplex PCR. Per the original workflow: The number of nucleated cells in each sample was estimated from the amplification of reference gene primers within the assay. Sequence reads were collapsed and filtered to measure the absolute abundance of every unique TCRbeta CDR3 rearrangement. For each sample, productive Simpson clonality was calculated as the square root of Simpson's diversity index across productive rearrangements. TCRdb retrieved this table from immuneACCESS and kept in-frame rearrangements only. Not all clones are present; in checked studies, unresolved V genes account for under half, and no reason is known for the remainder. V and J calls and clone size are as listed in that table; D and trimming were resolved from the DNA. The sample yields 130,000 to 150,000 clones; about 85% were counted once. Of the sample, around 35% is held by the ten largest clones.

For this clone: No cognate antigen has been identified for it. No per-base quality is available; no much larger clone lies one base away.

The collaborating institutions used their own protocols to collect whole blood in K2EDTA tubes. For TCRbeta analysis, collaborator samples were shipped as frozen whole blood, as isolated PBMCs, or as DNA extracted from either sample type. V is shortened by 1 base, J by 7 bases, and the region joining them spans 13 bases. The germline V gene (reference sequence) provides CDR1 LNHDA and CDR2 SQIVND. Including cysteine and phenylalanine, the CDR3 has 14 amino acids. Left in the record is the CDR3 DNA by itself, 42 bases read in frame from the first base. The sample comprised peripheral blood. The chain is made from TRBV19 and TRBJ1-1, with the D segment identity uncertain. This clonotype originated in a human donor in a cohort sampled during active COVID-19. CDR3 sequence: CASSIGAFGSEAFF. The nucleotide sequence is TGTGCCAGTAGTATAGGGGCCTTTGGCAGTGAAGCTTTCTTT.